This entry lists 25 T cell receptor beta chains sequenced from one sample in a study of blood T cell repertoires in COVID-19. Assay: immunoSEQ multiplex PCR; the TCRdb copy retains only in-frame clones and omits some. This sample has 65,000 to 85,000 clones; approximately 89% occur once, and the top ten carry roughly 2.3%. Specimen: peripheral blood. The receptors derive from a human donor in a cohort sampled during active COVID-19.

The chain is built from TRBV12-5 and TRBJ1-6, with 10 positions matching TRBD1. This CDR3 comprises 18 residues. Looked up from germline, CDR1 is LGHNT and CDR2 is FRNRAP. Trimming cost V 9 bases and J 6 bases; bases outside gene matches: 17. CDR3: CARSNRDRGQIRNSPLHF. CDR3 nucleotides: TGTGCTAGAAGCAACCGGGACAGGGGTCAGATCCGTAATTCACCCCTCCACTTT.

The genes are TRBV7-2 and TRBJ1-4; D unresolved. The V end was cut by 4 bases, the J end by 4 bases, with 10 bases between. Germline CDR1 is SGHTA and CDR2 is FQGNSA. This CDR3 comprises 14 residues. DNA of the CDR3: TGTGCCAGCAGCTCCAGTGCCGTTAATGAAAAACTGTTTTTT. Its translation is CASSSSAVNEKLFF.

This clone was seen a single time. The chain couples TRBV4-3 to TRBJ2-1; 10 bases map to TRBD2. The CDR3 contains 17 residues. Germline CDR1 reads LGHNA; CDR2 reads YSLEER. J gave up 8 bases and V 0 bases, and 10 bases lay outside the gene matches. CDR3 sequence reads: CASSQDWGSGRSDEQFF. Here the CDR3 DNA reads TGCGCCAGCAGCCAAGATTGGGGTAGCGGGAGGAGCGATGAGCAGTTCTTC.

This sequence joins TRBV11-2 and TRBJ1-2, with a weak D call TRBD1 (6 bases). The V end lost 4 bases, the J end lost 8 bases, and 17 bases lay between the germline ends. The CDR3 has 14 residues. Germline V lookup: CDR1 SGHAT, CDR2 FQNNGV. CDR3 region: CASSYIQGRGGYTF. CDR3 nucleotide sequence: TGTGCCAGCAGCTACATACAGGGAAGGGGCGGCTACACCTTC.

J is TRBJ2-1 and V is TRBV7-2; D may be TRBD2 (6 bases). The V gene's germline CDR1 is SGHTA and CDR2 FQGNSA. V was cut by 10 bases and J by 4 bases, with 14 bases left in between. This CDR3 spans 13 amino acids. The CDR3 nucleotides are TGTGCCAACGATGGGGGACTTTACAATGAGCAGTTCTTC. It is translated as CANDGGLYNEQFF.

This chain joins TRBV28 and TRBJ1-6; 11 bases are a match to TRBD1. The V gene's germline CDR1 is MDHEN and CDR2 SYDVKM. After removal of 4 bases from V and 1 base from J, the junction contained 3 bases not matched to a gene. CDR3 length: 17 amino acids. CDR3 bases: TGTGCCAGCAGTTCCGGACAGGGGGCGTCCTATAATTCACCCCTCCACTTT. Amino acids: CASSSGQGASYNSPLHF.

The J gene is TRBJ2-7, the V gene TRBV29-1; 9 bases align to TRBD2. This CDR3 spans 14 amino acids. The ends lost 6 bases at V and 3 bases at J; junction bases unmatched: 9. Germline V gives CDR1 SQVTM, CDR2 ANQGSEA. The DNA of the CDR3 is TGCAGCGTGCTGGGACTAGCAGGAAACTACGAGCAGTACTTC. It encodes CSVLGLAGNYEQYF.

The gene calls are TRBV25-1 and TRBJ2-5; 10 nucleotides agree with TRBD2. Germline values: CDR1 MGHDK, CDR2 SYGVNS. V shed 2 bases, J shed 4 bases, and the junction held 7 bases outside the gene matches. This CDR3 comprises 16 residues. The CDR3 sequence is CASSEGGLAGVETQYF. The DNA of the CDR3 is TGTGCCAGCAGTGAAGGTGGGCTAGCGGGAGTAGAGACCCAGTACTTC.

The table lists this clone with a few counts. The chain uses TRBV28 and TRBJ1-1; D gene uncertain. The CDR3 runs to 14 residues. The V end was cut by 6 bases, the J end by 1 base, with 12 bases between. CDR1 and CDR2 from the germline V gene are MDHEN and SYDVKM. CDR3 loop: CASSPSVSNTEAFF. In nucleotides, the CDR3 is TGTGCCAGCAGCCCGAGCGTCTCGAACACTGAAGCTTTCTTT. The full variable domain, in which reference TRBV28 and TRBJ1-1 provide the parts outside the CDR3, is DVKVTQSSRYLVKRTGEKVFLECVQDMDHENMFWYRQDPGLGLRLIYFSYDVKMKEKGDIPEGYSVSREKKERFSLILESASTNQTSMYLCASSPSVSNTEAFFGQGTRLTVV.

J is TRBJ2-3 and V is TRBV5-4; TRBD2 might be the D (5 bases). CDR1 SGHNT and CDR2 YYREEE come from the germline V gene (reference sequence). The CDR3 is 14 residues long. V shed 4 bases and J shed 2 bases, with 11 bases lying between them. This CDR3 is CASSPPDFTDTQYF. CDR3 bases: TGTGCCAGCAGCCCGCCGGACTTCACAGATACGCAGTATTTT.

In DNA, the CDR3 is TGTGCCAGCAGCCCCACTAGCGGGAGCTCCTACAATGAGCAGTTCTTC. Translated, it gives CASSPTSGSSYNEQFF. V usage is TRBV7-9 and J usage is TRBJ2-1; TRBD2 matches at 11 bases. This CDR3 region has 16 residues. Per germline, CDR1 SEHNR and CDR2 FQNEAQ (reference sequence). V dropped 5 bases and J dropped 0; count of bases not matched to a gene: 3. The full variable domain, rest sourced from reference TRBV7-9 and TRBJ2-1, is DTGVSQNPRHKITKRGQNVTFRCDPISEHNRLYWYRQTLGQGPEFLTYFQNEAQLEKSRLLSDRFSAERPKGSFSTLEIQRTEQGDSAMYLCASSPTSGSSYNEQFFGPGTRLTVL.

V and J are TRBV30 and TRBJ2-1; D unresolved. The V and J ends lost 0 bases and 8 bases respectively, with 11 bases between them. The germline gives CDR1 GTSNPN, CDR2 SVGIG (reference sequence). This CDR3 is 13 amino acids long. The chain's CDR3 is CAWSVPLFHEQFF. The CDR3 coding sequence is TGTGCCTGGAGTGTTCCCCTCTTCCATGAGCAGTTCTTC. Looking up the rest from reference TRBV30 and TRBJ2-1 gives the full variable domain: SQTIHQWPATLVQPVGSPLSLECTVEGTSNPNLYWYRQAAGRGLQLLFYSVGIGQISSEVPQNLSASRPQDRQFILSSKKLLLSDSGFYLCAWSVPLFHEQFFGPGTRLTVL.

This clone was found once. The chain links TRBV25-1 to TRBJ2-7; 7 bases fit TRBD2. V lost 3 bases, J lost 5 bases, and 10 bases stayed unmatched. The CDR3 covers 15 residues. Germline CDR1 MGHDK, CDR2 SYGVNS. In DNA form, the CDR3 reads TGTGCCAGCAGTGATCGGGGAGGGAAAGGGGACGAGCAGTACTTC. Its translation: CASSDRGGKGDEQYF.

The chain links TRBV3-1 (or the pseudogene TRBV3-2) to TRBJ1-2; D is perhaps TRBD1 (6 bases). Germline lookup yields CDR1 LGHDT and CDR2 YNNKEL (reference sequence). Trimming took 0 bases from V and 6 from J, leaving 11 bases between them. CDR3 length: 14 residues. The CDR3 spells CASSQEGHPNGYTF. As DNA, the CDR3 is TGTGCCAGCAGCCAAGAGGGACACCCAAATGGCTACACCTTC.

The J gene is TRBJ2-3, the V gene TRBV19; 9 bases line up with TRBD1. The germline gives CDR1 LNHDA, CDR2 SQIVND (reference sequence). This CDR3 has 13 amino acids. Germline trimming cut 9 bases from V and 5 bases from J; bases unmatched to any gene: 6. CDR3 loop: CASRDRVLDTQYF. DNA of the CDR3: TGTGCCAGCCGGGACAGGGTTTTAGATACGCAGTATTTT.

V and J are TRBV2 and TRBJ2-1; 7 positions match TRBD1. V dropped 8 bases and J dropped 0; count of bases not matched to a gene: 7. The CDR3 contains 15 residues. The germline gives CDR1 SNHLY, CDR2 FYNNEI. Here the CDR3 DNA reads TGTGCCAGCGGCCAACAGGGGAGCTCCTACAATGAGCAGTTCTTC. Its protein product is CASGQQGSSYNEQFF.

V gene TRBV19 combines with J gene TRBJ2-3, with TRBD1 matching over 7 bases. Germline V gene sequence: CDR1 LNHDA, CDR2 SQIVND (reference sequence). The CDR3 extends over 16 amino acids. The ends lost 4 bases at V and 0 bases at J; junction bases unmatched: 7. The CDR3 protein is CASSSRGQASTDTQYF. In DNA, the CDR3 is TGTGCCAGTAGTAGTCGAGGACAGGCTAGCACAGATACGCAGTATTTT. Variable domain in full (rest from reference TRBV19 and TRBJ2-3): DGGITQSPKYLFRKEGQNVTLSCEQNLNHDAMYWYRQDPGQGLRLIYYSQIVNDFQKGDIAEGYSVSREKKESFPLTVTSAQKNPTAFYLCASSSRGQASTDTQYFGPGTRLTVL.

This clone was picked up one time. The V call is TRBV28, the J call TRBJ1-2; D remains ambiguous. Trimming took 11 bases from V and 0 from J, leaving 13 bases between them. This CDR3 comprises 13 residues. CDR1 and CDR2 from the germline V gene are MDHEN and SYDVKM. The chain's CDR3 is CAACPVANYGYTF. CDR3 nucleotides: TGTGCCGCATGCCCGGTTGCTAACTATGGCTACACCTTC.

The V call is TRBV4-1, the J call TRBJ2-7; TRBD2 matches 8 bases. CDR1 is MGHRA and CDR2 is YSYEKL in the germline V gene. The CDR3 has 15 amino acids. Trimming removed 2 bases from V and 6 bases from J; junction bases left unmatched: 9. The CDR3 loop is CASSQPPTGGGEQYF. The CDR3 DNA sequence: TGCGCCAGCAGCCAACCTCCCACGGGAGGGGGCGAGCAGTACTTC.

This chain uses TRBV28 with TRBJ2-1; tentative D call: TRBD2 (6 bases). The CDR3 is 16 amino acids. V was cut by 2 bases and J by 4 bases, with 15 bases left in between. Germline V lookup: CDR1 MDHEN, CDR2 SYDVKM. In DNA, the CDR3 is TGTGCCAGCAGTTTAAAAGGGGCGGGGCGGTACAATGAGCAGTTCTTC. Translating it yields CASSLKGAGRYNEQFF.

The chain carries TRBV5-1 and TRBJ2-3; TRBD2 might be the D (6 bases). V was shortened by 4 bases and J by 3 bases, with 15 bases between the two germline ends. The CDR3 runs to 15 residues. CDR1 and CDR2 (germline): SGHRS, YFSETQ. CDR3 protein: CASSVGRGSTDTQYF. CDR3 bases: TGCGCCAGCAGCGTGGGACGGGGGAGTACAGATACGCAGTATTTT.

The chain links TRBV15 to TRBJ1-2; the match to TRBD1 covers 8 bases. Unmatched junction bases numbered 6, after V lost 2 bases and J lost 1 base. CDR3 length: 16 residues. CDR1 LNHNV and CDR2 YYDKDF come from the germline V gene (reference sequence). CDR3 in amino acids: CATSRLTGDGNYGYTF. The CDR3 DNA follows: TGTGCCACCAGCAGACTGACAGGGGACGGTAACTATGGCTACACCTTC.

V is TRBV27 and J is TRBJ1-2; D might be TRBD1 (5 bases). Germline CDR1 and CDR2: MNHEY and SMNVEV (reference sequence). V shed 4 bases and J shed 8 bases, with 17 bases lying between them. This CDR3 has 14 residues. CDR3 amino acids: CASSSRWGRAGYTF. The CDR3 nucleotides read TGTGCCAGCAGTTCGCGGTGGGGGAGGGCCGGCTACACCTTC.

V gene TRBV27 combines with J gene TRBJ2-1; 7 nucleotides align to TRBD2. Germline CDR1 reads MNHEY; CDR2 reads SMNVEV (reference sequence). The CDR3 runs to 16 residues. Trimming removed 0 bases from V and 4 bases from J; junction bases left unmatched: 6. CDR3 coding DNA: TGTGCCAGCAGTTTATCGAGCGGGGCCATATACAATGAGCAGTTCTTC. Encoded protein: CASSLSSGAIYNEQFF.

The CDR3 reads CASSPPRGRKEDEQYF. The CDR3 DNA sequence: TGTGCCAGCAGCCCCCCCCGAGGGAGAAAGGAGGACGAGCAGTACTTC. The chain recombines TRBV3-1 (or the pseudogene TRBV3-2) with TRBJ2-7, with TRBD2 as a possible D gene (5 bases). The CDR3 spans 16 residues. Germline CDR1 is LGHDT and CDR2 is YNNKEL (reference sequence). V lost 4 bases, J lost 5 bases, and 21 bases lay in between.